These 31 T cell receptor beta chains were sequenced from one sample in a study of T cells expressing NK-cell markers (dated by TCRdb to about 2020). The library came from 5' RACE. The sequencer listed for this sample is Illumina HiSeq 2000. After the reads were reprocessed by TCRdb, one entry was made per CDR3 protein sequence, with no DNA. The table held for this sample gives roughly 450,000 distinct CDR3 sequences. Of the sample, approximately 1.4% falls within the top ten clones. The sequencing input was blood T cells: a sorted CD56 or NKG2C T cell subset, CD4+ or CD8+ T cells, or bulk PBMC T cells (not recorded which). These receptors all stem from a woman between 50 and 59 years old in good health. Donor details come from another sample of the same person, matched by shared clones.

This chain connects TRBV20-1 to TRBJ2-7. The CDR3 covers 12 residues. The germline CDR1 and CDR2 sequences are DFQATT and SNEGSKA (reference sequence). This CDR3 is CSSIGSSYEQYF.

V is TRBV12-3 or TRBV12-4 and J is TRBJ2-3. CDR3 size: 11 residues. The CDR3 loop is CASTTRDTQYF.

The J gene is TRBJ2-2, the V gene TRBV20-1. The germline V gene has CDR1 DFQATT and CDR2 SNEGSKA (reference sequence). The length of the CDR3 is 12 residues. The CDR3 spells CSATINTGELFF.

The V gene is TRBV9, the J gene TRBJ2-1. This CDR3 contains 14 residues. Germline V gives CDR1 SGDLS, CDR2 YYNGEE. The CDR3 loop reads CASSVEVSYNEQFF.

The chain has TRBV2 and TRBJ2-1; the TRBD2 assignment by TCRdb is unverifiable without DNA. The CDR3 spans 14 residues. In germline, CDR1 is SNHLY, CDR2 FYNNEI. CDR3 protein: CASGGSPSYNEQFF.

This CDR3 reads CASSVGLADLNTEAFF. This chain connects TRBV9 to TRBJ1-1. CDR3 size: 16 residues. Germline V lookup: CDR1 SGDLS, CDR2 YYNGEE.

This sequence joins TRBV7-9 and TRBJ2-7; TCRdb reports TRBD2, a call that lacks DNA to check it against. The CDR3 has 14 residues. The germline CDR1 and CDR2 sequences are SEHNR and FQNEAQ (reference sequence). The CDR3 here is CASSLGGGPSEQYF.

This chain links TRBV9 with TRBJ2-3; the D call of TRBD2 rests on TCRdb alone, since no DNA is present to check it. The CDR3 spans 16 residues. The V gene's germline CDR1 is SGDLS and CDR2 YYNGEE. The CDR3 loop is CASSVGASSFTDTQYF.

The chain carries TRBV5-6 and TRBJ2-1; TCRdb selects TRBD1, and the lack of DNA leaves this call unchecked. The CDR3 is 16 amino acids. Germline CDR1 and CDR2: SGHDT and YYEEEE. CDR3 sequence: CASSLQTGWGSDEQFF. Complete variable domain (other parts from reference TRBV5-6 and TRBJ2-1): DAGVTQSPTHLIKTRGQQVTLRCSPKSGHDTVSWYQQALGQGPQFIFQYYEEEERQRGNFPDRFSGHQFPNYSSELNVNALLLGDSALYLCASSLQTGWGSDEQFFGPGTRLTVL.

The CDR3: CSGRSFGSSNEQFF. The V call is TRBV29-1, the J call TRBJ2-1. This CDR3 comprises 14 residues. CDR1 is SQVTM, CDR2 ANQGSEA, per germline.

The chain is built from TRBV10-3 and TRBJ1-5. The CDR3 covers 15 residues. Germline V lookup: CDR1 ENHRY, CDR2 SYGVKD. The CDR3 protein is CAISESTGTKQPQHF.

The V call is TRBV7-3, the J call TRBJ2-7. CDR1 and CDR2 from the germline V gene are SGHTA and FQGTGA. The CDR3 covers 13 residues. CDR3 in amino acids: CASSLIKGSEQYF.

The chain links TRBV7-2 to TRBJ2-3; TCRdb names TRBD1, which stays unverified in the absence of DNA. Germline V CDR1 and CDR2: SGHTA, FQGNSA. This CDR3 comprises 15 residues. The CDR3 region is CASSRPDRVGDTQYF.

This chain connects TRBV3-1 to TRBJ2-4; the TRBD2 assignment by TCRdb is unverifiable without DNA. The CDR3 has 17 amino acids. CDR1 is LGHDT and CDR2 is YNNKEL in the germline V gene (reference sequence). The CDR3 sequence: CASSHQIFQAGGAAQYF.

This chain uses TRBV27 with TRBJ1-4; TCRdb's assignment of TRBD1 cannot be checked, as there is no DNA. The CDR3 is 16 amino acids. Germline CDR1 and CDR2: MNHEY and SMNVEV (reference sequence). The CDR3: CASSLSPGTVNEKLFF. The variable domain in full, completed from reference TRBV27 and TRBJ1-4, reads EAQVTQNPRYLITVTGKKLTVTCSQNMNHEYMSWYRQDPGLGLRQIYYSMNVEVTDKGDVPEGYKVSRKEKRNFPLILESPSPNQTSLYFCASSLSPGTVNEKLFFGSGTQLSVL.

The chain recombines TRBV9 with TRBJ2-7; as DNA is missing, the TRBD1 call by TCRdb cannot be tested. CDR3 length: 15 amino acids. The germline CDR1 and CDR2 sequences are SGDLS and YYNGEE. The CDR3 reads CASSVTAGVIYEQYF.

The chain carries TRBV19 and TRBJ2-2. The CDR3 has 15 residues. In germline, CDR1 is LNHDA, CDR2 SQIVND (reference sequence). CDR3: CASSKSLGNTGELFF. Full variable domain (remainder filled in from reference TRBV19 and TRBJ2-2): DGGITQSPKYLFRKEGQNVTLSCEQNLNHDAMYWYRQDPGQGLRLIYYSQIVNDFQKGDIAEGYSVSREKKESFPLTVTSAQKNPTAFYLCASSKSLGNTGELFFGEGSRLTVL.

This rearrangement joins TRBV6-5 to TRBJ2-1. Germline V CDR1 and CDR2: MNHEY, SVGAGI. This CDR3 comprises 14 residues. CDR3: CASSYVGPRNEQFF.

The chain employs TRBV6-5 and TRBJ2-1; the TRBD2 assignment by TCRdb is unverifiable without DNA. There are 14 residues in the CDR3. Germline V CDR1 and CDR2: MNHEY, SVGAGI. The CDR3 sequence: CASSYLKAGGEQFF.

This sequence joins TRBV7-2 and TRBJ1-6. The V gene's germline CDR1 is SGHTA and CDR2 FQGNSA. This CDR3 comprises 12 residues. The CDR3 protein is CASSLPGSPLHF.

The V gene is TRBV10-3, the J gene TRBJ2-2. CDR3 length equals 15 residues. The germline V gene encodes CDR1 ENHRY and CDR2 SYGVKD. The CDR3 protein is CAISEAGRNTGELFF.

The chain employs TRBV12-3 or TRBV12-4 and TRBJ2-3; TCRdb indicates TRBD2, and absent DNA this call remains unverified. This CDR3 is 16 amino acids long. CDR3 amino acids: CASSLIGLAYTDTQYF.

The gene calls are TRBV20-1 and TRBJ2-1; TCRdb's D gene call, TRBD1, goes unchecked for lack of DNA. The V gene's germline CDR1 is DFQATT and CDR2 SNEGSKA (reference sequence). CDR3 length equals 16 residues. CDR3 region: CSARGQGSSSYNEQFF.

The chain links TRBV12-3 or TRBV12-4 to TRBJ1-1; TCRdb's D call, TRBD1, is unchecked because there is no DNA. The CDR3 sequence is 15 residues long. The CDR3 loop reads CASSKRGQGNTEAFF.

The chain is built from TRBV29-1 and TRBJ1-5; TCRdb returns TRBD1, unconfirmable since there is no DNA. Germline V gives CDR1 SQVTM, CDR2 ANQGSEA. This CDR3 comprises 13 residues. The CDR3 loop is CSVGQGTGQPQHF.

The chain combines TRBV25-1 with TRBJ2-5. Germline CDR1 is MGHDK and CDR2 is SYGVNS. CDR3 length: 11 amino acids. CDR3 residues: CASTGIETQYF.

The genes are TRBV24-1 and TRBJ2-1; TCRdb indicates TRBD2, and absent DNA this call remains unverified. Germline V gives CDR1 KGHDR, CDR2 SFDVKD. This CDR3 comprises 15 residues. This CDR3 reads CATSDPRLEKSEQFF.

V usage is TRBV5-6 and J usage is TRBJ2-1; TCRdb returns TRBD2, unconfirmable since there is no DNA. Looked up from germline, CDR1 is SGHDT and CDR2 is YYEEEE. The CDR3 covers 16 residues. CDR3 sequence: CASSPRAGSPRNEQFF.

The chain recombines TRBV6-5 with TRBJ1-1; TCRdb's D call of TRBD1 is untestable without DNA. The CDR3 extends over 15 amino acids. The germline gives CDR1 MNHEY, CDR2 SVGAGI. The CDR3 loop is CASSYAGVIGTEAFF.

The chain employs TRBV29-1 and TRBJ2-7; TCRdb indicates TRBD2, and absent DNA this call remains unverified. Germline V CDR1 and CDR2: SQVTM, ANQGSEA. CDR3 length: 13 residues. CDR3 loop: CSVSGRALLEQYF.

V and J are TRBV12-3 or TRBV12-4 and TRBJ2-2. CDR3 length: 13 residues. CDR3 in amino acids: CASSPLSTGELFF.